Listed below are T cell receptor beta chains from one sample, sequenced in a study of identical twins. TCRdb used MiXCR to reprocess the 5' RACE reads, holding one entry per CDR3 protein. The sample has hundreds of thousands of distinct CDR3 sequences, 8.5% to 9.5% seen once. In addition, the sample was reused for a study of yellow fever vaccine responses in identical twins.

The sample was CD8+ T cells sorted from blood. The receptors shown here come from a woman aged 18-30 years in good health. The CDR3 runs from the conserved cysteine through the conserved F or W. The order of the fields is V gene, J gene, D gene, clone size, CDR3 protein, CDR3 DNA. A D gene is named only where the DNA matches it firmly. Clone size, where shown, is once, few, many, or a class for clones that have expanded.

>TRBV7-2|TRBJ1-2|.|few
CASSSGNGDGYTF
TGTGCCAGCAGCTCCGGGAATGGGGATGGCTACACCTTC
>TRBV3-1|TRBJ2-1|TRBD2|.
CASCPGLAIRRESNEQFF
TGTGCCAGCTGCCCCGGACTAGCGATTCGCCGGGAGAGCAATGAGCAGTTCTTC
>TRBV6-1|TRBJ1-3|.|.
CASRPETWDDGNTIYF
TGTGCCAGCAGGCCAGAGACGTGGGACGACGGAAACACCATATATTTT
>TRBV4-3|TRBJ2-2|.|many
CASSPGAGELFF
TGCGCCAGCAGCCCAGGGGCCGGGGAGCTGTTTTTT
>TRBV4-3|TRBJ2-7|.|few
CASSQDQGGLEQYF
TGCGCCAGCAGCCAAGATCAGGGGGGACTGGAGCAGTACTTC
>TRBV6-1|TRBJ2-1|.|.
CASSEGISGHNEQFF
TGTGCCAGCAGTGAAGGAATTTCTGGGCACAATGAGCAGTTCTTC
>TRBV11-2|TRBJ2-1|.|.
CASNMIGYNEQFF
TGTGCCAGCAACATGATAGGCTACAATGAGCAGTTCTTC
>TRBV6-1|TRBJ2-1|.|few
CASSARTERDEQFF
TGTGCCAGCAGTGCGCGTACGGAGAGGGATGAGCAGTTCTTC
>TRBV15|TRBJ2-1|TRBD2|many
CATSPTHPRTSDNEQFF
TGTGCCACCAGCCCAACTCACCCGAGGACTAGCGACAATGAGCAGTTCTTC
>TRBV7-9|TRBJ2-7|.|many
CASSPAATWEQYF
TGTGCCAGCAGCCCAGCGGCGACCTGGGAGCAGTACTTC
>TRBV19|TRBJ2-3|.|few
CASSMLGSTDTQYF
TGTGCCAGTAGTATGTTGGGTAGCACAGATACGCAGTATTTT
>TRBV3-1|TRBJ1-1|.|few
CASSPSTNTEAFF
TGTGCCAGCAGCCCTTCAACGAACACTGAAGCTTTCTTT
>TRBV14|TRBJ2-1|.|.
CASSHPSTDAAHNEQFF
TGTGCCAGCAGCCACCCTTCGACGGACGCCGCGCACAATGAGCAGTTCTTC
>TRBV27|TRBJ2-7|TRBD1|.
CASSSGQISYEQYF
TGTGCCAGCTCCTCGGGACAGATTTCCTACGAGCAGTACTTC
>TRBV24-1|TRBJ2-3|.|.
CATRAALVDTQYF
TGTGCCACCAGGGCGGCTCTCGTGGATACGCAGTATTTT
>TRBV12-3/TRBV12-4|TRBJ2-5|.|.
CASGFLAPETQYF
TGTGCCAGCGGCTTTCTTGCACCGGAGACCCAGTACTTC
>TRBV7-9|TRBJ2-3|.|many
CASSPRTNRDTQYF
TGTGCCAGCAGCCCTCGGACTAACAGAGATACGCAGTATTTT
>TRBV20-1|TRBJ2-1|TRBD2|.
CSATGGLAVFDEQFF
TGCAGTGCCACTGGAGGTCTAGCGGTATTTGATGAGCAGTTCTTC
>TRBV2|TRBJ2-3|TRBD1|many
CASTPGQELDTQYF
TGTGCCAGCACCCCGGGACAGGAGTTAGATACGCAGTATTTT
>TRBV20-1|TRBJ2-7|.|.
CSARDQNYEQYF
TGCAGTGCTAGAGATCAGAACTACGAGCAGTACTTC
>TRBV5-1|TRBJ2-1|TRBD2|many
CASTLAGANNEQFF
TGCGCCAGTACCCTAGCGGGGGCGAACAATGAGCAGTTCTTC
>TRBV14|TRBJ2-2|TRBD1|.
CASSHPLGQSNTGELFF
TGTGCCAGCAGCCATCCACTGGGACAGTCGAACACCGGGGAGCTGTTTTTT
>TRBV10-3|TRBJ2-1|.|many
CAISVQSDNEQFF
TGTGCCATCAGTGTTCAGTCGGACAATGAGCAGTTCTTC
>TRBV27|TRBJ1-3|.|.
CASRAGISGNTIYF
TGTGCCAGCAGGGCGGGCATCTCTGGAAACACCATATATTTT
>TRBV27|TRBJ2-1|.|.
CASSFGRGGDYNEQFF
TGTGCCAGCAGTTTTGGCAGGGGGGGCGACTACAATGAGCAGTTCTTC
>TRBV29-1|TRBJ2-7|.|.
CSVEVVGPDEQYF
TGCAGCGTTGAAGTGGTAGGGCCCGACGAGCAGTACTTC
>TRBV30|TRBJ2-1|.|few
CAWIPKGDFYNEQFF
TGTGCCTGGATTCCAAAGGGGGACTTTTACAATGAGCAGTTCTTC
>TRBV24-1|TRBJ2-1|.|few
CATSDIGGFEQFF
TGTGCCACCAGTGATATAGGGGGTTTTGAGCAGTTCTTC
>TRBV12-5|TRBJ1-2|.|many
CASGLVVSGIQPDKNYGYTF
TGTGCTAGTGGTTTGGTAGTTTCAGGGATCCAACCGGATAAAAACTATGGCTACACCTTC
>TRBV5-4|TRBJ2-4|TRBD1|few
CASSYLDRATKNIQYF
TGTGCCAGCAGCTACTTGGACAGGGCAACCAAAAACATTCAGTACTTC
>TRBV3-1|TRBJ2-5|.|many
CASSQGALRRETQYF
TGTGCCAGCAGCCAAGGGGCATTGCGGCGAGAGACCCAGTACTTC
>TRBV9|TRBJ2-6|.|few
CASSVEVSGANVLTF
TGTGCCAGCAGCGTAGAGGTATCTGGGGCCAACGTCCTGACTTTC
>TRBV7-8|TRBJ2-7|.|few
CASSLVGEDYEQYF
TGTGCCAGCAGCTTGGTCGGGGAAGATTACGAGCAGTACTTC
>TRBV2|TRBJ2-7|TRBD2|few
CASSQTSGATYEQYF
TGTGCCAGCAGCCAGACTAGCGGGGCCACCTACGAGCAGTACTTC
>TRBV7-9|TRBJ1-2|.|few
CASSASEGSPGYTF
TGTGCCAGCAGCGCGAGTGAGGGCAGTCCTGGCTACACCTTC
>TRBV4-2|TRBJ2-3|TRBD2|many
CASSQRLAGTDTQYF
TGTGCCAGCAGCCAAAGGCTAGCGGGAACAGATACGCAGTATTTT
>TRBV6-1|TRBJ2-3|.|.
CASSLQPVRERTDTQYF
TGTGCCAGCAGTCTGCAGCCTGTCCGGGAGCGGACAGATACGCAGTATTTT
>TRBV4-2|TRBJ1-2|.|.
CASSPVTGRVDGYTF
TGTGCCAGCAGCCCGGTTACAGGGCGAGTGGATGGCTACACCTTC
>TRBV11-1|TRBJ2-5|.|.
CASSLRGLGETQYF
TGTGCCAGCAGCTTAAGGGGCTTGGGAGAGACCCAGTACTTC
>TRBV11-1|TRBJ1-6|.|.
CASSFREYNSPLHF
TGTGCCAGCAGCTTCAGGGAATATAATTCACCCCTCCACTTT
>TRBV12-3/TRBV12-4|TRBJ2-7|TRBD1|many
CASSLTGGNYEQYF
TGTGCCAGCAGTTTGACAGGGGGCAACTACGAGCAGTACTTC